The rows below give T cell receptor beta chains drawn from one sample of a study of T cell changes during pregnancy in multiple sclerosis. Libraries were prepared by immunoSEQ multiplex PCR; TCRdb keeps only in-frame clonotypes and omits some of them. Among just over 65,000 clones listed, about 90% were seen once. The sample in question was peripheral blood, obtained in the second trimester of pregnancy. The receptor source for this set is a female donor with multiple sclerosis, enrolled in a pregnancy study. Each CDR3 is given with its conserved first and last residue. A D gene is named only where the DNA matches it firmly. Not every row has a clone size; where given, it reads once, few, many or a size class.

- | - | TRBJ2-7 | TRBV4-3 | CASSQDAGNEQYF | TGCGCCAGCAGCCAAGATGCAGGGAACGAGCAGTACTTC
TRBD1 | - | TRBJ1-2 | TRBV5-4 | CASSAPIPRQGDYGYTF | TGTGCCAGCAGCGCACCTATCCCCAGACAGGGTGACTATGGCTACACCTTC
- | - | TRBJ1-5 | TRBV10-3 | CAISEEETQPQHF | TGTGCCATCAGTGAGGAGGAAACTCAGCCCCAGCATTTT
- | - | TRBJ1-2 | TRBV13 | CASSSTENYGYTF | TGTGCCAGCAGCTCGACTGAGAACTATGGCTACACCTTC
- | - | TRBJ1-2 | TRBV20-1 | CSASRGAGYTF | TGCAGTGCTAGCAGGGGCGCTGGCTACACCTTC
TRBD2 | - | TRBJ2-5 | TRBV5-4 | CASSGLAGGGQETQYF | TGTGCCAGCAGCGGGCTAGCGGGGGGTGGCCAAGAGACCCAGTACTTC
- | - | TRBJ1-2 | TRBV7-2 | CASSLGPAGLGNNYGYTF | TGTGCCAGCAGCTTAGGACCGGCAGGGTTGGGGAATAACTATGGCTACACCTTC
- | - | TRBJ1-5 | TRBV7-9 | CASSTSTVSNQPQHF | TGTGCCAGCAGCACCTCTACAGTTAGCAATCAGCCCCAGCATTTT
TRBD2 | - | TRBJ2-1 | TRBV23-1 | CASSQYPLAGRNEQFF | TGCGCCAGCAGTCAATACCCCCTAGCGGGGAGGAATGAGCAGTTCTTC
- | once | TRBJ1-6 | TRBV5-6 | CASSLGAIGSPLHF | TGTGCCAGCAGCTTGGGCGCCATCGGGTCACCCCTCCACTTT
- | - | TRBJ2-5 | TRBV5-1 | CASSLPQGSGETQYF | TGCGCCAGCAGCTTACCCCAGGGTTCTGGAGAGACCCAGTACTTC
- | - | TRBJ1-1 | TRBV7-2 | CASSLTTGMNTEAFF | TGTGCCAGCAGCCTCACTACGGGGATGAACACTGAAGCTTTCTTT
TRBD1 | - | TRBJ2-2 | TRBV7-3 | CASSTDRVTGELFF | TGTGCCAGCAGCACCGACAGGGTGACCGGGGAGCTGTTTTTT
- | - | TRBJ1-5 | TRBV29-1 | CSVASGANQPQHF | TGCAGCGTGGCCAGTGGAGCCAATCAGCCCCAGCATTTT
- | once | TRBJ2-7 | TRBV6-5 | CASRSSGREQYF | TGTGCCAGCAGATCTTCAGGGCGGGAGCAGTACTTC
- | - | TRBJ1-5 | TRBV15 | CATSRDMGGNQPQHF | TGTGCCACCAGCAGAGATATGGGGGGTAATCAGCCCCAGCATTTT
TRBD1 | - | TRBJ2-3 | TRBV7-8 | CASSSDRGDTQYF | TGTGCCAGCAGTTCTGACAGGGGAGATACGCAGTATTTT
- | - | TRBJ1-2 | TRBV7-8 | CASRPYRVSSYGYTF | TGTGCCAGCAGACCATACAGGGTTTCGTCCTATGGCTACACCTTC
- | few | TRBJ1-6 | TRBV2 | CASRPKGGYGYSPLHF | TGTGCCAGCAGGCCGAAAGGAGGCTATGGGTATTCACCCCTCCACTTT
TRBD2 | - | TRBJ2-1 | TRBV11-2 | CASSFGGGQHNEQFF | TGTGCCAGCAGCTTTGGCGGGGGGCAACACAATGAGCAGTTCTTC
TRBD1 | - | TRBJ1-3 | TRBV6-5 | CASTAGGSGNTIYF | TGTGCCAGCACCGCAGGGGGATCTGGAAACACCATATATTTT
TRBD2 | - | TRBJ2-7 | TRBV7-2 | CASSFSGQTYEQYF | TGTGCCAGCAGCTTTAGCGGGCAGACCTACGAGCAGTACTTC
- | - | TRBJ1-5 | TRBV6-1 | CASSEWSRGTYSNQPQHF | TGTGCCAGCAGTGAATGGAGTCGGGGAACTTATAGCAATCAGCCCCAGCATTTT
- | - | TRBJ1-1 | TRBV5-4 | CASSYQGRGTEAFF | TGTGCCAGCAGTTACCAGGGGCGCGGCACTGAAGCTTTCTTT
- | - | TRBJ2-7 | TRBV13 | CASTLGRSVYEQYF | TGTGCCAGCACCTTAGGCCGTTCGGTCTACGAGCAGTACTTC
- | - | TRBJ1-4 | TRBV6-1 | CASTRDTRNEKLFF | TGTGCCAGCACTCGGGACACTCGAAATGAAAAACTGTTTTTT
TRBD1 | - | TRBJ1-2 | TRBV19 | CAGGTGPYGYTF | TGTGCGGGCGGGACAGGGCCCTATGGCTACACCTTC
TRBD1 | - | TRBJ1-6 | TRBV10-3 | CAIRGQVNSPLHF | TGTGCCATCAGGGGACAGGTAAATTCACCCCTCCACTTT
TRBD2 | - | TRBJ2-1 | TRBV9 | CASSARRGGPNEQFF | TGTGCCAGCAGCGCAAGACGGGGGGGCCCGAATGAGCAGTTCTTC
- | - | TRBJ1-5 | TRBV18 | CASSPPWGGNQPQHF | TGTGCCAGCTCACCACCTTGGGGGGGCAATCAGCCCCAGCATTTT
- | - | TRBJ2-1 | TRBV13 | CASGFPNNEQFF | TGTGCCAGCGGTTTCCCTAACAATGAGCAGTTCTTC
- | - | TRBJ2-7 | TRBV5-1 | CASSLDLSEQYF | TGCGCCAGCAGCTTGGACCTCAGCGAGCAGTACTTC
- | - | TRBJ1-1 | TRBV5-5 | CASFRRGDTEAFF | TGTGCCAGCTTCCGGAGGGGCGACACTGAAGCTTTCTTT
TRBD2 | - | TRBJ2-3 | TRBV5-4 | CASLQRRRGGTDTQYF | TGTGCCAGCCTCCAAAGGAGACGGGGGGGGACAGATACGCAGTATTTT
TRBD1 | - | TRBJ1-2 | TRBV19 | CASRAGQGRYGYTF | TGTGCCAGTAGGGCGGGACAGGGCCGCTATGGCTACACCTTC
- | - | TRBJ1-2 | TRBV6-4 | CASRHGAHYGYTF | TGTGCCAGCCGACATGGGGCCCACTATGGCTACACCTTC
TRBD1 | - | TRBJ2-7 | TRBV2 | CASGSTGGLAVQYF | TGTGCCAGCGGATCGACAGGGGGCTTGGCTGTGCAGTACTTC
TRBD1 | - | TRBJ1-4 | TRBV6-5 | CASSYSTGVGEKLFF | TGTGCCAGCAGTTACTCGACAGGGGTGGGTGAAAAACTGTTTTTT
- | - | TRBJ2-2 | TRBV5-8 | CASSFIEAGELFF | TGTGCCAGCAGCTTCATTGAGGCCGGGGAGCTGTTTTTT
- | once | TRBJ2-3 | TRBV2 | CASRNDIGLLIGDTQYF | TGTGCCAGCAGGAACGATATTGGGCTCCTCATTGGGGATACGCAGTATTTT
- | - | TRBJ1-1 | TRBV4-3 | CASSQDFGRGPMNTEAFF | TGCGCCAGCAGCCAAGATTTCGGCAGGGGCCCGATGAACACTGAAGCTTTCTTT